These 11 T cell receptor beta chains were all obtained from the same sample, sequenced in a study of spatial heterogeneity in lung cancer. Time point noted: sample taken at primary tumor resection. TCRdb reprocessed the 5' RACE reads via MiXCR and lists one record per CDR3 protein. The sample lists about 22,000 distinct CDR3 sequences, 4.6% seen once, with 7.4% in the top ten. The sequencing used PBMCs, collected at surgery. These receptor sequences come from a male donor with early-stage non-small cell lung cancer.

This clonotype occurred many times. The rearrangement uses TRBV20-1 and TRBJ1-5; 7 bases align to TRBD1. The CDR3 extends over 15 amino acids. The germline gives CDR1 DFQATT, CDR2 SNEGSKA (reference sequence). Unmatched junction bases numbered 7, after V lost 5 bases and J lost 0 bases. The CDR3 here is CSASQGTYSNQPQHF. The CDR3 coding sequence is TGCAGTGCTTCACAGGGGACCTATAGCAATCAGCCCCAGCATTTT.

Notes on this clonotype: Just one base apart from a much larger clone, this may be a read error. CDR3 sequence (DNA): TGTGCCAGCAGCCCTTGGATACCGAACACTGAAGCTTTCTTT. Its protein is CASSPWIPNTEAFF. V gene TRBV7-9 combines with J gene TRBJ1-1; D is unresolved. CDR3 size: 14 residues. V was shortened by 5 bases and J by 1 base, with 11 bases between the two germline ends. CDR1 is SEHNR and CDR2 is FQNEAQ in the germline V gene (reference sequence).

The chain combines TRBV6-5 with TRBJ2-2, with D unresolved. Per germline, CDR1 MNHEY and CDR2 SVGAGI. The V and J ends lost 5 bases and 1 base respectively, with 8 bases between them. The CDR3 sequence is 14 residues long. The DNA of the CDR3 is TGTGCCAGCAGTCTTGGCATGAACACCGGGGAGCTGTTTTTT. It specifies CASSLGMNTGELFF.

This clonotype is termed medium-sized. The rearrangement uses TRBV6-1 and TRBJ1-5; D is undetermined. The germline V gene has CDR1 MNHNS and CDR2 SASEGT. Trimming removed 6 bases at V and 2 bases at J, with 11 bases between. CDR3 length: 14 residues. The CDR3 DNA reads TGTGCCAGCAGGGAATACACAGGCAATCAGCCCCAGCATTTT. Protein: CASREYTGNQPQHF.

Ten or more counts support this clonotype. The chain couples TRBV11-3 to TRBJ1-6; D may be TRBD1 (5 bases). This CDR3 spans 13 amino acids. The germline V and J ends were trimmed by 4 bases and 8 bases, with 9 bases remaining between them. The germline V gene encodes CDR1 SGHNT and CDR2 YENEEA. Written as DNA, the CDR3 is TGTGCCAGCAGCTCCGGGGACGATTCACCCCTCCACTTT. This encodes CASSSGDDSPLHF.

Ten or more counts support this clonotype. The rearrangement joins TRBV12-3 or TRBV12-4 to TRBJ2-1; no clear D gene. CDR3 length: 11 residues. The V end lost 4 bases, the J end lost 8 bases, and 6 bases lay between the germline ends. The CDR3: CASSSVDEQFF. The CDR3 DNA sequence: TGTGCCAGCAGTTCTGTCGATGAGCAGTTCTTC.

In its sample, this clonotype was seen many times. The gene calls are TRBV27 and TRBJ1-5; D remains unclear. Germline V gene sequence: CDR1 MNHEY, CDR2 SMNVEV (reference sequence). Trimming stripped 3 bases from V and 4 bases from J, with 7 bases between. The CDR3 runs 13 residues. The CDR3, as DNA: TGTGCCAGCAGTTTGTTCGGGAATCAGCCCCAGCATTTT. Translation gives CASSLFGNQPQHF.

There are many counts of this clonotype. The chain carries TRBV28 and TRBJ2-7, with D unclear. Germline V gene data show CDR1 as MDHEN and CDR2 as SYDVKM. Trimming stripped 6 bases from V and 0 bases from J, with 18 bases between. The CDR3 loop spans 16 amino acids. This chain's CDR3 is CASRPSRGESSYEQYF. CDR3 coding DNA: TGTGCCAGCAGACCAAGCCGCGGAGAGAGCTCCTACGAGCAGTACTTC.

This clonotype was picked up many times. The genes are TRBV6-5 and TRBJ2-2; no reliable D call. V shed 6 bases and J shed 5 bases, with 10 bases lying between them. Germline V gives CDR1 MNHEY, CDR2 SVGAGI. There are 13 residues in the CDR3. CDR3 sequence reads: CASRPTWTGELFF. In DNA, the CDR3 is TGTGCCAGCAGACCGACTTGGACCGGGGAGCTGTTTTTT.

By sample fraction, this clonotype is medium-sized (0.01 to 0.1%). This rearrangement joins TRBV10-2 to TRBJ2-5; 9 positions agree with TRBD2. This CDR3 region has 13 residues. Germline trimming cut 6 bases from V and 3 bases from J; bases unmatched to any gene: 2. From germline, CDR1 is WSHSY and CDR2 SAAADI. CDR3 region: CASSRGGEETQYF. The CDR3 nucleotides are TGCGCCAGCAGCCGCGGGGGGGAAGAGACCCAGTACTTC.

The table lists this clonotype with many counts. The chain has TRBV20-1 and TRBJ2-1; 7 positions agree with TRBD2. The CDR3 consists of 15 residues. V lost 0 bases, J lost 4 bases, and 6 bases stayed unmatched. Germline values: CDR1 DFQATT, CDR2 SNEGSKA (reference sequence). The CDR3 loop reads CSARDDLREYNEQFF. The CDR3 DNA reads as TGCAGTGCTAGAGATGATCTGCGGGAGTACAATGAGCAGTTCTTC.